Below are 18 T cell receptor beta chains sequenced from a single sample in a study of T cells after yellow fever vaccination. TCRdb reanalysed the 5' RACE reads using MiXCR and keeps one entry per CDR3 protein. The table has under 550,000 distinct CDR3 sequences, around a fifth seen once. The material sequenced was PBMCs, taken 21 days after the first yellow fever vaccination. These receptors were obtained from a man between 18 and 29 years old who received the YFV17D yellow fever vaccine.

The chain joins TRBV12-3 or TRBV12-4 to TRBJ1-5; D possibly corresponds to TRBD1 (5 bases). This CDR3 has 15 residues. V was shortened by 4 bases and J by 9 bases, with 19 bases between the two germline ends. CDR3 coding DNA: TGTGCCAGCAGTTCGAGAAGACAGCCACCGCTGCCCCAGCATTTT. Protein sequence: CASSSRRQPPLPQHF.

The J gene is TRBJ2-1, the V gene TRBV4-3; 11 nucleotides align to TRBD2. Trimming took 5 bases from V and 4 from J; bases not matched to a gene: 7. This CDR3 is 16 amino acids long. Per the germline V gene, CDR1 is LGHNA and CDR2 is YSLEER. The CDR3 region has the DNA TGCGCCAGCAGCGCATGGTTAGCGGGGGGGTACAATGAGCAGTTCTTC. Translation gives CASSAWLAGGYNEQFF.

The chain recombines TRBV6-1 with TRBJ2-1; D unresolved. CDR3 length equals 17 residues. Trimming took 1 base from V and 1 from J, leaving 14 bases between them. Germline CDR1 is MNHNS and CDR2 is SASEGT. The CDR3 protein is CASSEGGSAISYNEQFF. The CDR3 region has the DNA TGTGCCAGCAGTGAAGGTGGGTCCGCAATATCCTACAATGAGCAGTTCTTC.

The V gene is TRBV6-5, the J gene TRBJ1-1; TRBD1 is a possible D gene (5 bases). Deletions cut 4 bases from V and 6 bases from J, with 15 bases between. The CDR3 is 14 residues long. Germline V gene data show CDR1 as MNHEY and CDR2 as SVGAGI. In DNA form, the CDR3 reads TGTGCCAGCAGTTCCGGGGTTCTGGGACCTGAAGCTTTCTTT. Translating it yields CASSSGVLGPEAFF.

CDR3 nucleotide sequence: TGTGCCAGCAGTTACGGTCTTAGCTCCTATAATTCACCCCTCCACTTT. Protein sequence: CASSYGLSSYNSPLHF. The chain couples TRBV6-5 to TRBJ1-6; D call uncertain. The CDR3 sequence is 16 residues long. Deletions cut 2 bases from V and 0 bases from J, with 8 bases between. In germline, CDR1 is MNHEY, CDR2 SVGAGI.

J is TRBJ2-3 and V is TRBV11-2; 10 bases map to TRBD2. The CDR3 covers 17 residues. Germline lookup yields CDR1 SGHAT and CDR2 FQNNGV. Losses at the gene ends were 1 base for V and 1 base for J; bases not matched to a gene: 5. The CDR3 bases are TGTGCCAGCAGCTTAGTATATCTAGCGGGGGGCACAGATACGCAGTATTTT. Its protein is CASSLVYLAGGTDTQYF.

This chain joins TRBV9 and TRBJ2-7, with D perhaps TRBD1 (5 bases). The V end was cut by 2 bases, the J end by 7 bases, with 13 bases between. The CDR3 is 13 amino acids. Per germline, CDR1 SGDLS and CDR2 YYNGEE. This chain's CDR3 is CASSVAGLGEQYF. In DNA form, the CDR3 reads TGTGCCAGCAGCGTGGCAGGGCTGGGGGAGCAGTACTTC.

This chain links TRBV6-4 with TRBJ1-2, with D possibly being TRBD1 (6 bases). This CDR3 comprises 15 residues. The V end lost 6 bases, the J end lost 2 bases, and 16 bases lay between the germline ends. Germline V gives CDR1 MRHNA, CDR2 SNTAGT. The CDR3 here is CASSPGTTVNYGYTF. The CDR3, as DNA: TGTGCCAGCAGCCCTGGGACAACGGTGAACTATGGCTACACCTTC.

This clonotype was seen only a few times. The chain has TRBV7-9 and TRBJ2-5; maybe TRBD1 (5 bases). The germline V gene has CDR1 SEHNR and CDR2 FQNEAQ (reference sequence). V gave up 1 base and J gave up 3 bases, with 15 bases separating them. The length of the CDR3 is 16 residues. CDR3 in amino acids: CASSLVVKGKKETQYF. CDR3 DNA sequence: TGTGCCAGCAGCTTAGTCGTAAAGGGGAAAAAAGAGACCCAGTACTTC.

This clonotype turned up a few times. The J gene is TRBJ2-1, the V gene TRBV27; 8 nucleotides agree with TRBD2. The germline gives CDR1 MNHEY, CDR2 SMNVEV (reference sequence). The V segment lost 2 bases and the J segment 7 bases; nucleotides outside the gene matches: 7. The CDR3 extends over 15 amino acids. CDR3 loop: CASSLGSGGRNEQFF. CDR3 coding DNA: TGTGCCAGCAGTTTAGGGAGCGGGGGTCGGAATGAGCAGTTCTTC.

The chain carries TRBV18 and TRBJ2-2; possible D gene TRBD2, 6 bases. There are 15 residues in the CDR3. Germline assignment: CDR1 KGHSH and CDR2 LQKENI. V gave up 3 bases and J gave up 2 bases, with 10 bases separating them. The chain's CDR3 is CASSPAGLNTGELFF. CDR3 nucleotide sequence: TGTGCCAGCTCACCGGCGGGGCTTAACACCGGGGAGCTGTTTTTT.

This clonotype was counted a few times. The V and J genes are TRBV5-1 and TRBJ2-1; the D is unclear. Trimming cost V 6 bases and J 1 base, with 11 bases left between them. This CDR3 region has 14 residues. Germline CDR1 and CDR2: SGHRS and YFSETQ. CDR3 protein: CASTASGSYNEQFF. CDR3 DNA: TGCGCCAGCACCGCGTCTGGGTCCTACAATGAGCAGTTCTTC.

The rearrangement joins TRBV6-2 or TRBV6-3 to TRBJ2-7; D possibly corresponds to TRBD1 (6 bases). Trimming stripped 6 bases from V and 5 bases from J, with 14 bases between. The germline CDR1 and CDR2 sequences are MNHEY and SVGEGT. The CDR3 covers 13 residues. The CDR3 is CASSTGTLNEQYV. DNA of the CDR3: TGTGCCAGCAGCACCGGGACATTAAACGAGCAGTACGTC.

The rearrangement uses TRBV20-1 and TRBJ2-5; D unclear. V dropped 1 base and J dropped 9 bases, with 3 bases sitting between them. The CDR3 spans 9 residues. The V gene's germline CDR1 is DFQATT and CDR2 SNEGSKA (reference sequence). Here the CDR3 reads CSARVPQYF. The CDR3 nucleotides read TGCAGTGCTAGAGTCCCCCAGTACTTC.

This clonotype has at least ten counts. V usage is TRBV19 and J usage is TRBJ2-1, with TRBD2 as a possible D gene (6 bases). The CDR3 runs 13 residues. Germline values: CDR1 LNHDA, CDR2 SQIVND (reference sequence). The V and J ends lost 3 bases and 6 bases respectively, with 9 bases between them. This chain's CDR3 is CASSIGTANEQFF. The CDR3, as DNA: TGTGCCAGTAGTATCGGGACTGCCAATGAGCAGTTCTTC.

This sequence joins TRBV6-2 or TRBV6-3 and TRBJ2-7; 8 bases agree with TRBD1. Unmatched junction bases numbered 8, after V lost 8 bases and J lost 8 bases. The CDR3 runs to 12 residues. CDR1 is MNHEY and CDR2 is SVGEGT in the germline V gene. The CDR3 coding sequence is TGTGCCAGCGGGTCGACAGGGGTTAAGCAGTACGTC. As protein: CASGSTGVKQYV.

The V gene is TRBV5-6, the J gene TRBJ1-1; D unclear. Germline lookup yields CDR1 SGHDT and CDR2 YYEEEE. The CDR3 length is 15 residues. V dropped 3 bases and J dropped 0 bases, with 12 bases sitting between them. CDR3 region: CASSSTATMNTEAFF. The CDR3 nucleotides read TGTGCCAGCAGCTCCACCGCGACCATGAACACTGAAGCTTTCTTT.

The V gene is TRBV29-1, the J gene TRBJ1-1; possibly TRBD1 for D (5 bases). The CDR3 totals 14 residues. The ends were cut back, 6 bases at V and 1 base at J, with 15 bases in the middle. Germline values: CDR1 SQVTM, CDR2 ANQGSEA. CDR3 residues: CSVDSGSTNTEAFF. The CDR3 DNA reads TGCAGCGTAGATTCAGGGAGTACGAACACTGAAGCTTTCTTT.